This paragraph reports one T cell receptor (beta chain). This specimen belongs to a study of T cell responses to AZD1222 COVID-19 vaccine. V lost 5 bases and J lost 0, with 12 bases in between. Germline V gene lookup returns CDR1 SGHRS and CDR2 YFSETQ. The CDR3 sequence is 15 residues long. The assay was immunoSEQ multiplex PCR, and TCRdb's table has in-frame clones only and misses some. Altogether 95,000 to 150,000 clones are present, 85% to 95% being singletons, with the ten largest covering approximately 1.7%. The source material was peripheral blood, sampled on day 0 of AZD1222 vaccination. The genes are TRBV5-1 and TRBJ1-3; no firm D call. The source is an adult in good health. CDR3 loop: CASSPDRSSGNTIYF. The CDR3 DNA is TGCGCCAGCAGTCCAGACCGCAGCTCTGGAAACACCATATATTTT.